Shown below are 23 T cell receptor beta chains from a single sample sequenced in a study of control samples from healthy donors and cancer patients. Produced via immunoSEQ multiplex PCR; TCRdb's table is partial and in-frame only. The sample shows fewer than 150,000 clones, roughly 90% of them seen only once. The sequenced material came from blood. The receptors derive from a man aged 18-30 years in good health.

V gene TRBV29-1 combines with J gene TRBJ2-3; perhaps D is TRBD1 or TRBD2 (6 bases each). The CDR3 totals 11 residues. The germline V gene encodes CDR1 SQVTM and CDR2 ANQGSEA. The DNA of the CDR3 is TGCAGTGCCGGGGGCGCAGATACGCAGTATTTT. It codes for CSAGGADTQYF.

As to this clone: At the DNA level, this CDR3 is encoded by other sequences in the same sample as well. Here the CDR3 DNA reads TGCAGCGTCCGGGGGAGGATGAACACTGAAGCTTTCTTT. Protein sequence: CSVRGRMNTEAFF. The chain combines TRBV29-1 with TRBJ1-1; D perhaps matches TRBD1 (5 bases). The V gene lost 6 bases and the J gene lost 0 bases, with 11 bases spanning the gap. CDR1 is SQVTM and CDR2 is ANQGSEA in the germline V gene. The CDR3 is made up of 13 amino acids.

The rearrangement joins TRBV7-6 to TRBJ1-2, with D perhaps TRBD1 (5 bases). There are 16 residues in the CDR3. V gave up 0 bases and J gave up 0 bases, with 11 bases separating them. Germline V lookup: CDR1 SGHVS, CDR2 FNYEAQ. Here the CDR3 DNA reads TGTGCCAGCAGCTTAGCTGGGACGGAATCTAACTATGGCTACACCTTC. This sequence encodes CASSLAGTESNYGYTF.

V usage is TRBV18 and J usage is TRBJ1-5; no definite D call. The germline gives CDR1 KGHSH, CDR2 LQKENI. This CDR3 has 16 residues. V gave up 1 base and J gave up 0 bases, with 10 bases separating them. The CDR3 spells CASSPRNSVSNQPQHF. As DNA, the CDR3 is TGTGCCAGCTCACCACGTAACAGCGTTAGCAATCAGCCCCAGCATTTT.

This clone was counted once. The chain has TRBV9 and TRBJ2-3; TRBD2 agrees at 11 bases. CDR1 SGDLS and CDR2 YYNGEE come from the germline V gene. The CDR3 sequence is 18 residues long. The V gene end was trimmed by 0 bases and the J gene end by 2 bases; junction bases not matched to a gene: 8. The CDR3 loop is CASSVEALAGGHTDTQYF. CDR3 bases: TGTGCCAGCAGCGTAGAAGCCCTAGCGGGGGGACACACAGATACGCAGTATTTT.

The J gene is TRBJ1-1, the V gene TRBV19; tentatively, D is TRBD1 (6 bases). V shed 7 bases and J shed 0 bases, with 12 bases lying between them. The length of the CDR3 is 14 residues. Germline V lookup: CDR1 LNHDA, CDR2 SQIVND (reference sequence). CDR3 DNA: TGTGCCAGTATAGACGGACAGCTGAACACTGAAGCTTTCTTT. Protein: CASIDGQLNTEAFF. Looking up the rest from reference TRBV19 and TRBJ1-1 gives the full variable domain: DGGITQSPKYLFRKEGQNVTLSCEQNLNHDAMYWYRQDPGQGLRLIYYSQIVNDFQKGDIAEGYSVSREKKESFPLTVTSAQKNPTAFYLCASIDGQLNTEAFFGQGTRLTVV.

The chain combines TRBV10-3 with TRBJ2-5; D not certain. The germline gives CDR1 ENHRY, CDR2 SYGVKD. The CDR3 length is 13 residues. Trimming took off 6 bases at V and 3 bases at J, with 11 bases between the two ends. DNA for the CDR3: TGTGCCATCAGGTCTACGCACGAAGAGACCCAGTACTTC. It is translated as CAIRSTHEETQYF.

The gene calls are TRBV7-9 and TRBJ2-7; D is undetermined. V lost 3 bases, J lost 6 bases, and 12 bases lay in between. The germline gives CDR1 SEHNR, CDR2 FQNEAQ (reference sequence). This CDR3 is 13 amino acids long. CDR3 residues: CASSFSRSGEQYF. DNA of the CDR3: TGTGCCAGCAGCTTTTCTCGGTCAGGCGAGCAGTACTTC.

This clone was detected once. This sequence joins TRBV30 and TRBJ1-4; D is undetermined. The CDR3 has 14 amino acids. V was pared by 2 bases and J by 10 bases, with 17 bases between. Germline V gives CDR1 GTSNPN, CDR2 SVGIG (reference sequence). In nucleotides, the CDR3 is TGTGCCTGGAGTATCACAGTCAACTCCAGAAAACTGTTTTTT. It encodes CAWSITVNSRKLFF.

The V gene is TRBV4-1, the J gene TRBJ1-6; D is uncertain. CDR1 is MGHRA and CDR2 is YSYEKL in the germline V gene. The CDR3 is 14 residues long. Trimming took 1 base from V and 5 from J, leaving 6 bases between them. The CDR3 here is CASSQGKDNSPLHF. The CDR3 coding sequence is TGCGCCAGCAGCCAAGGGAAAGATAATTCACCCCTCCACTTT.

This clone was seen only once. The chain combines TRBV2 with TRBJ2-3; D not resolved. Germline values: CDR1 SNHLY, CDR2 FYNNEI. V gave up 7 bases and J gave up 1 base, with 12 bases separating them. This CDR3 is built from 14 residues. Here the CDR3 DNA reads TGTGCCAGCACCATATCCCGGGGCACAGATACGCAGTATTTT. Amino acids: CASTISRGTDTQYF.

This chain links TRBV5-5 with TRBJ2-7; TRBD1 or TRBD2 may be the D gene (5 bases each). CDR3 length: 13 residues. CDR1 is SGHKS and CDR2 is YYEKEE in the germline V gene (reference sequence). Trimming took off 7 bases at V and 2 bases at J, with 13 bases between the two ends. The CDR3 sequence is CASHQGPTYEQYF. The CDR3 DNA reads TGTGCCAGCCACCAGGGACCTACCTACGAGCAGTACTTC.

The rearrangement joins TRBV11-2 to TRBJ2-4; 13 bases line up with TRBD2. Losses at the gene ends were 5 bases for V and 13 bases for J; bases not matched to a gene: 2. This CDR3 is built from 12 residues. Germline V lookup: CDR1 SGHAT, CDR2 FQNNGV. This CDR3 reads CASSPGLAGQYF. The CDR3 DNA reads TGTGCCAGCAGCCCGGGACTAGCGGGGCAGTACTTC. Full variable domain (remainder filled in from reference TRBV11-2 and TRBJ2-4): EAGVAQSPRYKIIEKRQSVAFWCNPISGHATLYWYQQILGQGPKLLIQFQNNGVVDDSQLPKDRFSAERLKGVDSTLKIQPAKLEDSAVYLCASSPGLAGQYFGAGTRLSVL.

The chain is built from TRBV2 and TRBJ2-1, with a tentative D call TRBD2 (5 bases). Germline V gene sequence: CDR1 SNHLY, CDR2 FYNNEI. This CDR3 spans 14 amino acids. The V end was cut by 6 bases, the J end by 8 bases, with 17 bases between. In nucleotides, the CDR3 is TGTGCCAGCAGAGCCGAAAGCGGCGTCCATGAGCAGTTCTTC. This encodes CASRAESGVHEQFF.

This clone was seen just once. The rearrangement links TRBV2 to TRBJ2-5; 14 positions match TRBD2. Losses at the gene ends were 6 bases for V and 2 bases for J; bases not matched to a gene: 5. In germline, CDR1 is SNHLY, CDR2 FYNNEI. The length of the CDR3 is 16 residues. Here the CDR3 DNA reads TGTGCCAGCAGCGGACTAGCGGGGGGCCTTCAAGAGACCCAGTACTTC. Its translation is CASSGLAGGLQETQYF.

The genes are TRBV2 and TRBJ1-1; TRBD1 agrees at 8 bases. V shed 5 bases and J 4 bases; nucleotides not matched to a gene: 6. The CDR3 spans 14 residues. Germline V lookup: CDR1 SNHLY, CDR2 FYNNEI. CDR3 sequence (DNA): TGTGCCAGCAGTACAGGACAGGGTTTCACTGAAGCTTTCTTT. It codes for CASSTGQGFTEAFF.

The V and J genes are TRBV7-2 and TRBJ1-5, with D maybe TRBD1 (5 bases). The V end was cut by 1 base, the J end by 6 bases, with 13 bases between. Germline values: CDR1 SGHTA, CDR2 FQGNSA. CDR3 size: 15 residues. In DNA, the CDR3 is TGTGCCAGCAGCTTAGGAGCCAGGGAGGGTCAGCCCCAGCATTTT. Its protein product is CASSLGAREGQPQHF.

The rearrangement joins TRBV3-1 (or the pseudogene TRBV3-2) to TRBJ1-1; a possible D gene is TRBD1 (5 bases). Germline V gene data show CDR1 as LGHDT and CDR2 as YNNKEL (reference sequence). Trimming stripped 2 bases from V and 11 bases from J, with 18 bases between. The CDR3 runs to 14 residues. The CDR3 loop is CASSQHGTYDRAFF. In DNA form, the CDR3 reads TGTGCCAGCAGCCAACACGGGACTTATGATAGGGCTTTCTTT.

The chain carries TRBV7-9 and TRBJ1-2; 10 bases line up with TRBD1. This CDR3 has 15 amino acids. Germline V gene data show CDR1 as SEHNR and CDR2 as FQNEAQ (reference sequence). J gave up 7 bases and V 4 bases, and 9 bases lay outside the gene matches. DNA of the CDR3: TGTGCCAGCAGCTCACCCGGAGACAGGGGGCTTGGCTACACCTTC. This sequence encodes CASSSPGDRGLGYTF.

The J gene is TRBJ2-7, the V gene TRBV3-1 (or the pseudogene TRBV3-2), with D possibly TRBD1 on 5 matching bases. CDR1 and CDR2 from the germline V gene are LGHDT and YNNKEL (reference sequence). Deletions cut 6 bases from V and 1 base from J, with 10 bases between. The CDR3 totals 13 residues. CDR3 sequence: CASREDSSYEQYF. The CDR3 DNA follows: TGTGCCAGCAGGGAAGACAGTTCCTACGAGCAGTACTTC.

The V call is TRBV7-4, the J call TRBJ1-5, with D unresolved. Trimming removed 3 bases from V and 0 bases from J, with 15 bases in between. CDR1 SGHVT and CDR2 SQSDAQ come from the germline V gene. The CDR3 is made up of 17 amino acids. The CDR3 DNA is TGTGCCAGCAGCTTTAACTGGGTCACCTATAGCAATCAGCCCCAGCATTTT. The encoded protein is CASSFNWVTYSNQPQHF.

The chain combines TRBV5-1 with TRBJ1-1; D is uncertain. Deletions cut 2 bases from V and 1 base from J, with 15 bases between. The length of the CDR3 is 16 residues. Germline V CDR1 and CDR2: SGHRS, YFSETQ. The CDR3 loop is CASSFLLSTENTEAFF. CDR3 DNA: TGCGCCAGCAGCTTTTTATTGTCTACGGAGAACACTGAAGCTTTCTTT.

The gene calls are TRBV7-2 and TRBJ2-7; tentative D call: TRBD1 (5 bases). CDR3 size: 16 residues. V dropped 2 bases and J dropped 4 bases, with 18 bases sitting between them. Germline V gene lookup returns CDR1 SGHTA and CDR2 FQGNSA. The CDR3 DNA reads as TGTGCCAGCAGCTTAACCCCCAGGGCGAGTATATACGAGCAGTACTTC. It translates to CASSLTPRASIYEQYF.